This is a list of T cell receptor beta chains from one sample in a study of T cells in narcolepsy. Only in-frame clones appear in the TCRdb table, and some are missing; sequencing was by immunoSEQ multiplex PCR. The data hold 28,000 or so clones, with around nine tenths observed a single time. The specimen sequenced was CD45RA- memory CD4+ T cells from PBMCs. Receptors originate from a human donor with narcolepsy. Each CDR3 is given with its conserved first and last residue. D genes are given only for firm matches. Expanded clones are given a class, and other clones once, few, many or no size at all.

d_call	v_call	j_call	clone_size	cdr3_aa	cdr3_nt
NA	TRBV28	TRBJ1-4	few	CASSLEVEEKLFF	TGTGCCAGCAGTTTAGAAGTGGAGGAAAAACTGTTTTTT
NA	TRBV5-4	TRBJ1-3	NA	CASSLRGSGNTIYF	TGTGCCAGCAGCTTGAGGGGCTCTGGAAACACCATATATTTT
NA	TRBV2	TRBJ1-1	NA	CASSLRFGGSTEAFF	NA
NA	TRBV6-1	TRBJ1-4	NA	CASSEASWAEKLFF	TGTGCCAGCAGTGAAGCGAGTTGGGCTGAAAAACTGTTTTTT
NA	TRBV19	TRBJ2-1	NA	CASKTASGYNEQFF	TGTGCCAGTAAAACAGCCTCCGGCTACAATGAGCAGTTCTTC
TRBD2	TRBV28	TRBJ2-1	NA	CASIPPRSGGPDEQFF	TGTGCCAGCATCCCCCCAAGGAGCGGGGGCCCGGATGAGCAGTTCTTC
NA	TRBV2	TRBJ1-1	NA	CASSKGVLTEAFF	TGTGCCAGCTCGAAGGGGGTTCTCACTGAAGCTTTCTTT
NA	TRBV7-9	TRBJ1-5	NA	CASSPSGMEGYQPQHF	TGTGCCAGCAGCCCATCAGGGATGGAGGGGTATCAGCCCCAGCATTTT
TRBD1	TRBV5-4	TRBJ1-1	NA	CASSLGYRGLDTEAFF	TGTGCCAGCAGCTTGGGTTACAGGGGGCTTGACACTGAAGCTTTCTTT
NA	TRBV7-6	TRBJ1-1	NA	CASSLGQNTEAFF	TGTGCCAGCAGCTTAGGACAGAACACTGAAGCTTTCTTT
NA	TRBV6-5	TRBJ2-1	NA	CASKGNSYNEQFF	TGTGCCAGCAAGGGGAACTCCTACAATGAGCAGTTCTTC
NA	TRBV4-1	TRBJ1-2	NA	CASSQERRANVYGYTF	TGCGCCAGCAGCCAAGAAAGAAGGGCAAACGTCTATGGCTACACCTTC
NA	TRBV5-1	TRBJ2-4	NA	CASRGELVDIQYF	TGCGCCAGCAGGGGGGAACTGGTGGACATTCAGTACTTC
TRBD2	TRBV6-1	TRBJ2-5	NA	CASSGGLAGGPETQYF	TGTGCCAGCAGTGGGGGGCTAGCGGGGGGGCCCGAGACCCAGTACTTC
NA	TRBV5-1	TRBJ2-1	NA	CASSPDNPPGGTYNEQFF	TGCGCCAGCAGCCCCGATAACCCCCCCGGGGGGACATACAATGAGCAGTTCTTC
TRBD2	TRBV7-6	TRBJ2-5	NA	CASSLEGSGVSWETQYF	TGTGCCAGCAGCTTAGAGGGTAGCGGGGTATCCTGGGAGACCCAGTACTTC
NA	TRBV6-5	TRBJ1-6	NA	CATSIPGSPLHF	TGTGCCACCAGCATCCCTGGTTCACCCCTCCACTTT
TRBD1	TRBV5-5	TRBJ1-5	NA	CASSLGGDRDQPQHF	TGTGCCAGCAGCTTGGGAGGGGACAGGGACCAGCCCCAGCATTTT
NA	TRBV11-2	TRBJ2-1	NA	CASSSWSDSREQFF	TGTGCCAGCAGCTCGTGGTCGGACAGCCGGGAGCAGTTCTTC